The rows below give T cell receptor beta chains drawn from one sample of a study of blood T cell repertoires in COVID-19. Clones were read by immunoSEQ multiplex PCR, and TCRdb kept only the in-frame ones, dropping some. The repertoire has tens of thousands of clones, around 88% of them found once; the top ten carry nearly 5%. Sequenced sample: peripheral blood. Every receptor here comes from a woman over 75 with acute or convalescent COVID-19. CDR3s include the opening cysteine and the closing phenylalanine or tryptophan. The D gene is left open where the match is weak. The size field is filled for only some rows; it gives once, few, many or a size class.

J gene | V gene | D gene | clone size | CDR3 protein | CDR3 DNA
TRBJ2-3 | TRBV2 | NA | once | CASSEIPGGAWVDTQYF | TGTGCCAGCAGTGAAATCCCCGGGGGAGCGTGGGTGGATACGCAGTATTTT
TRBJ1-2 | TRBV30 | TRBD1 | NA | CAWSRGRTGTNYGYTF | TGTGCCTGGAGCCGAGGAAGGACAGGGACTAACTATGGCTACACCTTC
TRBJ2-7 | TRBV5-1 | NA | NA | CASSMDSNLYEQYF | TGCGCCAGCAGCATGGACAGTAACCTCTACGAGCAGTACTTC
TRBJ1-1 | TRBV3-1/TRBV3-2 | NA | NA | CASSQRVGGTSEAFF | TGTGCCAGCAGCCAACGAGTGGGGGGAACATCTGAAGCTTTCTTT
TRBJ2-2 | TRBV6-5 | TRBD1 | NA | CASSPDRDTGELFF | TGTGCCAGCAGTCCCGACAGGGACACCGGGGAGCTGTTTTTT
TRBJ1-5 | TRBV18 | TRBD1 | NA | CASSPTGAVQPQHF | TGTGCCAGCTCACCAACAGGGGCTGTTCAGCCCCAGCATTTT
TRBJ1-2 | TRBV29-1 | NA | once | CSVDSAYGYTF | TGCAGCGTCGACAGTGCCTATGGCTACACCTTC
TRBJ1-5 | TRBV2 | TRBD1 | NA | CASGQGVENNQPQHF | TGTGCCAGCGGGCAGGGGGTAGAAAACAATCAGCCCCAGCATTTT
TRBJ2-1 | TRBV9 | NA | NA | CASSVAPGSSYNEQFF | TGTGCCAGCAGCGTAGCGCCAGGCAGCTCCTACAATGAGCAGTTCTTC
TRBJ2-1 | TRBV27 | NA | NA | CASSLESAYNEQFF | TGTGCCAGCAGTTTGGAGTCCGCCTACAATGAGCAGTTCTTC
TRBJ2-7 | TRBV20-1 | NA | NA | CSASFPQGSSDHEQYF | TGCAGTGCTAGTTTCCCCCAGGGATCGAGTGACCACGAGCAGTACTTC
TRBJ2-4 | TRBV4-3 | NA | NA | CASSQEAGSNIQYF | TGCGCCAGCAGCCAAGAGGCAGGGTCAAACATTCAGTACTTC
TRBJ2-2 | TRBV7-6 | TRBD2 | NA | CASSPGAGGLTGELFF | TGTGCCAGCAGCCCAGGTGCGGGAGGGTTAACCGGGGAGCTGTTTTTT
TRBJ1-1 | TRBV19 | TRBD1 | few | CASSIDQTGKLEAFF | TGTGCCAGTAGTATAGATCAGACAGGGAAACTTGAAGCTTTCTTT
TRBJ1-5 | TRBV18 | TRBD1 | NA | CASSPGQGDNQPQHF | TGTGCCAGCTCACCAGGGCAGGGGGACAATCAGCCCCAGCATTTT
TRBJ1-4 | TRBV5-4 | NA | NA | CASSPERRGEKLFF | TGTGCCAGCAGCCCTGAACGGCGGGGTGAAAAACTGTTTTTT
TRBJ1-2 | TRBV6-6 | NA | NA | CASSQVYGYTF | TGTGCCAGCAGCCAGGTATATGGCTACACCTTC
TRBJ1-2 | TRBV5-6 | TRBD1 | NA | CASSGTGGETYGYTF | TGTGCCAGCAGCGGGACAGGGGGCGAGACCTATGGCTACACCTTC
TRBJ1-6 | TRBV5-4 | NA | NA | CASSFRGSPLHF | TGTGCCAGCAGCTTCAGGGGCTCACCCCTCCACTTT
TRBJ2-2 | TRBV18 | TRBD1 | NA | CASSLDTGAPSTGELFF | TGTGCCAGCTCACTGGATACAGGGGCTCCGAGCACCGGGGAGCTGTTTTTT
TRBJ1-3 | TRBV2 | NA | NA | CASRREKSSGNTIYF | TGTGCCAGCAGGAGGGAGAAGAGCTCTGGAAACACCATATATTTT
TRBJ2-2 | TRBV4-3 | TRBD2 | NA | CASSLGLVGGANTGELFF | TGCGCCAGCAGCCTGGGACTAGTCGGAGGCGCGAACACCGGGGAGCTGTTTTTT
TRBJ2-5 | TRBV18 | NA | NA | CASSPPPGETQYF | TGTGCCAGCTCACCACCCCCAGGCGAGACCCAGTACTTC
TRBJ2-5 | TRBV9 | NA | NA | CASSSSTTYQETQYF | TGTGCCAGCAGCTCCTCGACTACTTACCAAGAGACCCAGTACTTC
TRBJ1-2 | TRBV11-3 | NA | NA | CATECQRIYEGGYTF | TGCGCCACGGAGTGCCAGCGTATCTATGAGGGTGGCTACACCTTC
TRBJ2-1 | TRBV9 | TRBD2 | NA | CASSATGTSGSVFNEQFF | TGTGCCAGCAGCGCTACCGGGACTAGCGGGAGTGTATTTAATGAGCAGTTCTTC
TRBJ1-1 | TRBV6-2/TRBV6-3 | NA | NA | CASSYSYTEAFF | TGTGCCAGCAGTTACTCTTATACTGAAGCTTTCTTT
TRBJ1-1 | TRBV5-4 | NA | NA | CASSGDQGNTEAFF | TGTGCCAGCAGCGGCGACCAGGGGAACACTGAAGCTTTCTTT
TRBJ2-3 | TRBV25-1 | NA | few | CASSPDRLFTDTQYF | TGTGCCAGCTCACCAGACAGGTTGTTCACAGATACGCAGTATTTT
TRBJ2-5 | TRBV7-2 | NA | NA | CASGGGGLATQYF | TGTGCCAGCGGAGGGGGGGGATTAGCGACCCAGTACTTC
TRBJ1-1 | TRBV9 | NA | NA | CASSSRTEGEAFF | TGTGCCAGCAGCTCTCGGACAGAGGGTGAAGCTTTCTTT
TRBJ1-2 | TRBV19 | NA | NA | CASKTPGTNYGYTF | TGTGCCAGTAAAACGCCAGGGACTAACTATGGCTACACCTTC
TRBJ2-1 | TRBV6-4 | TRBD2 | NA | CASSDHGAGGPGDEQFF | TGTGCCAGCAGTGACCATGGGGCGGGAGGCCCTGGGGATGAGCAGTTCTTC
TRBJ1-2 | TRBV30 | NA | NA | CACGGFSGDYGYTF | TGTGCCTGTGGGGGGTTTTCTGGGGACTATGGCTACACCTTC